This paragraph reports one T cell receptor beta chain. This clonotype was seen many times. Which antigen it targets is not known. Per-nucleotide qualities are absent, and no much larger clonotype sits a single base away. The source of the sample is a study of prognosis after radiotherapy for stage I lung cancer (dated by TCRdb to the early 2020s). Background for the entire study: Between early 2018 and early 2019, nineteen patients with stage I NSCLC were enrolled in Nanjing, China. There were about 13 patients with newly diagnosed primary stage I lung tumors and roughly five patients with oligometastatic NSCLC after surgical resection of the primary tumor. Every patient was deemed medically inoperable, around eleven because of comorbidities and 7 because they refused surgery. The cohort was made up of 13 men and a handful of women, with a median age of roughly 79 years and an age range of roughly 53 to 95 years. Squamous cell carcinoma histology was identified in several patients, and adenocarcinoma histology was identified in twelve patients. Image-guided IMRT or VMAT was used to deliver SBRT in 3 to 5 fractions at a biologically effective dose of at least 100 Gy. In every patient, SBRT was given without any concurrent therapy. Distant metastases were developed by four of the 19 patients after SBRT, at a median of roughly 7 months, whereas no significant progression was observed in the other 15 patients. The study profiled peripheral blood TCR beta repertoires from stage I NSCLC patients before and after stereotactic body radiotherapy and related them to distant failure. The study took one blood sample before SBRT and one after SBRT from each of some 20 patients and sequenced all 40 or so samples. The paper as a whole reports these results and caveats: No adjustment for multiple comparisons was applied to any of the reported P values. Tumor specificity of expanded TCR clones was not determined. After SBRT, the number of unique TCR clones decreased (median about 10,000 before versus 6,500 to 7,000 after; Wilcoxon paired P=0.011). Differences in TRBV and TRBJ usage frequencies by metastasis status were reportedly observed in two V genes at baseline and in 10 or so V and two J genes after SBRT. Post-SBRT Shannon entropy and its change from baseline were lower in patients who developed distant metastases; baseline Shannon entropy was not associated with metastases. The small cohort and short follow-up limited the study, so independent validation of the findings is needed.

Two rounds of multiplex PCR were performed to amplify the TCR beta CDR3 region from genomic DNA. The first PCR round used primers specific to each TRBV and TRBJ gene, and the primer sequences were filed in Chinese patent CN105087789A. The second PCR round used universal primers. The Roche High Pure PCR Template Preparation Kit was used to extract genomic DNA from the frozen PBMCs. The libraries underwent paired-end sequencing with 151 bp reads on an Illumina HiSeq 3000. Processing in the source paper ran as follows. CutAdapt was used to remove raw reads lacking the multiplex PCR primer sequences. Using PEAR, the high-quality paired reads were merged into contigs. TRB V, D and J gene segments were assigned to each contig with MiXCR by alignment to reference sequences. CDR3 sequences were clustered by base quality and sequence similarity to remove sequencing errors. Diversity was measured as Shannon entropy normalized by the natural log of productive TCR sequence number. To get clonality, Shannon entropy was divided by the natural log of the number of unique clonotypes, and that result was subtracted from one. The Youden index of ROC curves was used to select progression-free survival cut-offs for repertoire metrics, and analyses were performed in R 3.5.3. TCRdb ran its own pipeline on the public reads, namely fastp trimming at Q25 and MiXCR clone calling, and kept in-frame beta chains. Here each entry gathers all rows of one CDR3 protein and keeps the most common genes and DNA. TCRdb's processing, not the study's, gives the V and J calls here. In this sample the table shows approximately 30,000 distinct CDR3 sequences, more than 25% of which occur a single time. The leading ten clones occupy about 12% of the sample.

A history of other malignancies or of prior chemotherapy or radiotherapy was absent in all patients, and node-negative disease was shown on CT and PET/CT in all patients. At each of the two time points, 5.5 to 7.5 milliliters of peripheral venous blood were collected into EDTA tubes. Ficoll-Paque Plus density-gradient centrifugation was used to isolate PBMCs. Right after collection, samples were placed at -80 degrees C and kept there until analysis. V drops 5 bases and J drops 5 bases, leaving 6 bases in between. The CDR3 contains 12 residues, cysteine and phenylalanine counted. The sequence is cut down to CDR3 DNA, 36 bases in frame from base 1. Reading the germline V gene gives CDR1 ENHRY and CDR2 SYGVKD.

The rearrangement joined TRBV10-3 to TRBJ2-2, with no D gene named confidently. The sequenced sample was PBMCs, obtained before or after stereotactic body radiation therapy (not recorded which). The source of this sequence is a donor aged 50 or older with non-small cell lung cancer. The nucleotide sequence is TGTGCCATCAGTTTGGGTACCGGGGAGCTGTTTTTT. Translation gives CAISLGTGELFF.